This T cell receptor (beta chain) came from a study of identical twins. Study-wide results and limits: It was out-of-frame TCR alpha sharing in monozygotic twins that models underestimated. Alpha sequences that were out-of-frame and twin-shared showed an excess of low generation probability.

This clonotype has more than one count but fewer than ten. Its antigen is not known. TCRdb ran MiXCR on the 5' RACE reads and lists one entry per CDR3 protein. The table lists nearly 650,000 distinct CDR3 sequences, roughly 6.6% of them singletons. V shed 4 bases and J shed 11 bases, with 15 bases lying between them. There are 13 residues in the CDR3. CDR1 is KGHSY, CDR2 FQNENV, per germline. These data were also reused for a study on yellow fever vaccine responses in identical twins.

The clonotype originates from a woman aged 18-30 years in good health. This rearrangement joins TRBV16 to TRBJ2-1, with D possibly matching TRBD2 (7 bases). Sequenced sample: PBMCs. The CDR3 DNA is TGTGCCAGCAGCCCCACCCGGGGGGCAAAGCAGTTCTTC. Translating it yields CASSPTRGAKQFF.